This record concerns one T cell receptor beta chain sequence. Its antigen is unknown. Nothing much larger sits one base from this clone, and base qualities are not available. In the prospective study, participants were about 18 to 100 years old, resided in about two dozen geographic areas of the United States, and were enrolled through a virtual design. Cohort assignment in the prospective study relied on participant-reported clinical history from a screening survey and a study questionnaire. Recovered participants in ImmuneRACE Cohort 3 were defined by two consecutive negative NP/OP PCR tests, clearance by a healthcare professional, or resolution of symptoms. In the prospective study, whole blood, serum and a nasopharyngeal or oropharyngeal swab were collected from each participant by mobile phlebotomists. Additional blood draws and questionnaires over an approximately 2-month period could optionally be provided by prospective study participants. Before DNA extraction, blood samples from the prospective study were shipped at room temperature or frozen.

Per the germline V gene, MNHEY is the CDR1 and SVGAGI is the CDR2. V sheds 5 bases and J sheds 8 bases, leaving 19 bases between their ends. From cysteine to phenylalanine, the CDR3 is 15 amino acids long. The retained sequence is limited to the CDR3, 45 bases, with the frame set at the first base. The immunoSEQ Assay, a bias-controlled multiplex PCR, was used to amplify TCRbeta CDR3 regions from genomic DNA. Under the source paper's analysis protocol: The number of nucleated cells in each sample was estimated from the amplification of reference gene primers within the assay. To quantify the absolute abundance of each unique TCRbeta CDR3 rearrangement, sequence reads were collapsed and filtered. Productive Simpson clonality was computed per sample as the square root of Simpson's diversity index over productive rearrangements. TCRdb re-hosts the immuneACCESS table, in-frame sequences only. Its copies lack some clones; in the studies checked, an unresolved V gene accounts for under half of them, and the cause for the rest is not known. Clone size and V and J calls were adopted from that table, with D and trimming inferred from the DNA. Across this sample there are some 270,000 clones, with 89% seen only once. The ten biggest clones cover 1.7% of the sample.

This sample was taken from a study of blood T cell repertoires in COVID-19 (dated by TCRdb to 2018 to 2020). Study-level background: Samples covering the acute and convalescent phases of COVID-19 were provided by collaborators in the United States, Italy and Spain. The repertoires were released in a freely available public database meant as a resource for research on the immune response to SARS-CoV-2. The material from the prospective study consisted of cDNA or gDNA derived from T cells, B-cell-depleted T cells, or PBMCs. HLA class I and class II types, where available, came from metadata supplied by the sample provider rather than from assay-based typing. The dataset comprised deeply sampled blood TCRbeta repertoires from subjects exposed to, actively infected with, or recovered from COVID-19. A de-identified subject ID, COVID-19 status, age in years and sex were almost always included in the sample metadata. Samples came from the ongoing ImmuneRACE study (first 160 participants) plus 1,254 subjects from 6 global collaborators.

Overall results and qualifications from the work: The amount of clinical and demographic metadata varied by source and participant and was provided uncurated.

The rearranged segments are TRBV6-5 and TRBJ2-1; perhaps TRBD1 is the D gene, with 5 bases matching. The sample taken for sequencing was PBMCs or T cells enriched from blood (not recorded which). This receptor was taken from a woman between 35 and 50 years old who had recovered from COVID-19. The bases are TGTGCCAGCAGTCATGACAGTCCTATTGGGCATGAGCAGTTCTTC. This gives the protein CASSHDSPIGHEQFF.